A selection of T cell receptor beta chains follows, all from one sample in a study of blood T cell repertoires in COVID-19. Profiled with immunoSEQ multiplex PCR; TCRdb holds only in-frame clones, not every one. The sample lists nearly 95,000 clones, roughly 80% occurring once. Specimen: peripheral blood. All receptors come from a human donor in a cohort sampled during active COVID-19. The CDR3 runs from the conserved cysteine through the conserved F or W. A D gene is named only where the DNA matches it firmly. Expanded clones are given a class, and other clones once, few, many or no size at all.

>TRBJ2-2|TRBV28|TRBD1|-
TGTGCCAGCAGTTCACCGGGACAGGGAGCCGGGGAGCTGTTTTTT
CASSSPGQGAGELFF
>TRBJ1-2|TRBV19|-|-
TGTGCCAGTAGTATAGCTGATTCACAGGGCTATGGCTACACCTTC
CASSIADSQGYGYTF
>TRBJ2-1|TRBV5-1|-|-
TGCGCCAGCAGCCCTGACAGCTTCTACAATGAGCAGTTCTTC
CASSPDSFYNEQFF
>TRBJ2-7|TRBV7-8|-|once
TGTGCCAGCTCCCGGGGAGGCCAGGGGCAGTACTTC
CASSRGGQGQYF
>TRBJ1-2|TRBV10-2|TRBD1|once
TGCGCCAGCAGTGGATCGACAGGGAACTATGGCTACACCTTC
CASSGSTGNYGYTF
>TRBJ2-7|TRBV5-5|-|-
TGTGCCAGCAGCTTGACCTCCTCGCGGGCGGTCTACGAGCAGTACTTC
CASSLTSSRAVYEQYF
>TRBJ2-7|TRBV7-8|-|-
TGTGCCAGCAGCATCACAGGGATGGGACCGTCTTCGCGTGAGCAGTACTTC
CASSITGMGPSSREQYF
>TRBJ2-6|TRBV5-1|-|-
TGCGCCAGCGCCCCCTTGGGGGGTCCACTCTCTGGGGCCAACGTCCTGACTTTC
CASAPLGGPLSGANVLTF
>TRBJ2-2|TRBV23-1|-|-
TGCGCCAGCAGTCAATCGAAAGCAGGCCCTTTGGGCGCCGGGGAGCTGTTTTTT
CASSQSKAGPLGAGELFF
>TRBJ1-4|TRBV5-4|-|-
TGTGCCAGCAGCCCGGACAGCTCTAATGAAAAACTGTTTTTT
CASSPDSSNEKLFF
>TRBJ1-4|TRBV4-1|TRBD1|-
TGCGCCAGCAGCCAAAGAGGGACAGGGAGTGAAAAACTGTTTTTT
CASSQRGTGSEKLFF
>TRBJ2-7|TRBV19|-|few
TGTGCCAGTAGGGACGGAGGGACAGATCCCTACGAGCAGTACTTC
CASRDGGTDPYEQYF
>TRBJ1-6|TRBV5-1|-|-
TGCGTCAGCAGCTCCTCGGGTTTACAGGGCAATTCACCCCTCCACTTT
CVSSSSGLQGNSPLHF
>TRBJ2-1|TRBV15|TRBD1|once
TGTGCCACCAGCAGGGACAGGGCTGAGCAGTTCTTC
CATSRDRAEQFF
>TRBJ2-1|TRBV11-3|TRBD2|few
TGTGCCAGCAGCTTAGGTCTAGCGGGGGAGGGCAATGAGCAGTTCTTC
CASSLGLAGEGNEQFF
>TRBJ2-2|TRBV29-1|TRBD1|-
TGCAGCGTCCTGGACAGGGGGTTTAGTACCGGGGAGCTGTTTTTT
CSVLDRGFSTGELFF
>TRBJ2-1|TRBV7-6|-|once
TGTGCCAGCAGCTCCCTGCCCGGAAGTGCGGTGGCTGTGAATGAGCAGTTCTTC
CASSSLPGSAVAVNEQFF
>TRBJ2-3|TRBV3-1/TRBV3-2|-|-
TGTGCCAGCAGCCAAGGTCCCAATACGCAGTATTTT
CASSQGPNTQYF
>TRBJ1-2|TRBV5-1|-|-
TGCGCCAGCAGCTTGAGGTCTCTCGGGGATGGCTACACCTTC
CASSLRSLGDGYTF
>TRBJ2-7|TRBV20-1|-|-
TGCAGTGCTAGTTTAAACTCCGAGCAGTACTTC
CSASLNSEQYF
>TRBJ2-6|TRBV4-1|TRBD1|-
TGCGCCAGCAGCCCCGGACAGGGGCCCCGCTCTGGGGCCAACGTCCTGACTTTC
CASSPGQGPRSGANVLTF
>TRBJ2-2|TRBV19|-|-
TGTGCCAGTAGTATAGCGGGAGCGACGAACACCGGGGAGCTGTTTTTT
CASSIAGATNTGELFF
>TRBJ1-1|TRBV5-1|-|-
TGCGCCAGCAGAACGGGAGAACCATTGAACACTGAAGCTTTCTTT
CASRTGEPLNTEAFF
>TRBJ1-3|TRBV19|-|once
TGTGCCAGTAGTATAGTGGCAGCAGGCGGAAACACCATATATTTT
CASSIVAAGGNTIYF
>TRBJ2-7|TRBV6-5|-|-
TGTGCCAGCAGGCAAACAGGGTTCTCCTACGAGCAGTACTTC
CASRQTGFSYEQYF
>TRBJ2-7|TRBV7-8|TRBD2|-
TGTGCCAGCAGCTTAGGGGGGCGGGAGGCCCTCAGTTACTTC
CASSLGGREALSYF
>TRBJ1-6|TRBV15|TRBD1|-
TGTGCCACCAGCAGAGGAGGACAGGGTGGCTCACCCCTCCACTTT
CATSRGGQGGSPLHF